Below are 25 T cell receptor beta chains sequenced from a single sample in a study of low-dose radiotherapy and immunotherapy resistance in tumors. Primers targeting TRAV and TRBV primed first-strand cDNA, covering alpha and beta chains. TCRs underwent 20 PCR cycles of amplification with a constant-region primer and V-primer adapter. From the reads, TCRdb called clonotypes with MiXCR, one entry per CDR3 protein. This sample has about 30,000 distinct CDR3 sequences, with approximately 54% found just once. Regarding time point: after trial treatment. Treatment denoted: LDRT plus nivolumab, ipilimumab, low-dose cyclophosphamide and aspirin (RACIN trial). The sequencing used PBMCs, collected after low-dose radiotherapy plus immunotherapy. These receptors were collected from a male donor with gallbladder cancer.

This clonotype turned up a few times. The chain couples TRBV5-6 to TRBJ2-2; D gene uncertain. Germline V gene sequence: CDR1 SGHDT, CDR2 YYEEEE. Trimming removed 2 bases from V and 8 bases from J, with 10 bases in between. This CDR3 spans 13 amino acids. The CDR3 DNA reads TGTGCCAGCAGCTTCCCCCTTGGGGGGGAGCTGTTTTTT. This gives the protein CASSFPLGGELFF.

V usage is TRBV5-1 and J usage is TRBJ2-2; D may be TRBD1 or TRBD2 (5 bases each). This CDR3 contains 13 residues. V lost 3 bases and J lost 6, with 9 bases in between. Germline CDR1 and CDR2: SGHRS and YFSETQ. CDR3 sequence (DNA): TGCGCCAGCAGCTGGGACCGAGCCGGGGAGCTGTTTTTT. Translation gives CASSWDRAGELFF.

The chain recombines TRBV6-5 with TRBJ1-5, with D uncertain. The CDR3 length is 13 residues. From germline, CDR1 is MNHEY and CDR2 SVGAGI. V lost 7 bases, J lost 7 bases, and 14 bases lay in between. The CDR3 sequence is CASTKSPDQPQHF. CDR3 nucleotide sequence: TGTGCCAGCACCAAGAGCCCCGACCAGCCCCAGCATTTT.

With respect to this clonotype: This likely came from a read error, as a far larger clone is one base away. The CDR3 region is CASSLTASGIGEQYF. The DNA for the CDR3 is TGTGCCAGCAGCTTAACGGCTAGCGGGATCGGGGAGCAGTACTTC. The V gene is TRBV7-2, the J gene TRBJ2-7; 9 positions agree with TRBD2. After removal of 2 bases from V and 7 bases from J, the junction contained 9 bases not matched to a gene. CDR3 length equals 15 residues. Per the germline V gene, CDR1 is SGHTA and CDR2 is FQGNSA.

This clonotype occurred many times. V is TRBV29-1 and J is TRBJ2-1, with D uncertain. The length of the CDR3 is 13 residues. Germline-derived CDR1 and CDR2 are SQVTM and ANQGSEA. Trimming cost V 0 bases and J 1 base, with 4 bases left between them. The CDR3 DNA reads TGCAGCGTTGAAGAAATTTCCTACAATGAGCAGTTCTTC. It specifies CSVEEISYNEQFF.

This clonotype came up many times. This chain connects TRBV29-1 to TRBJ1-6; D is possibly TRBD1 (5 bases). The germline V and J ends were trimmed by 0 bases and 8 bases, with 14 bases remaining between them. CDR1 and CDR2 from the germline V gene are SQVTM and ANQGSEA. The CDR3 is 15 residues long. The chain's CDR3 is CSVEDSWQGDSPLHF. For the CDR3, the DNA is TGCAGCGTTGAAGATTCGTGGCAGGGTGATTCACCCCTCCACTTT.

The V call is TRBV20-1, the J call TRBJ2-3; 10 bases are shared with TRBD2. With V trimmed by 3 bases and J by 3 bases, 6 bases remained unmatched. This CDR3 is built from 15 residues. CDR1 is DFQATT and CDR2 is SNEGSKA in the germline V gene (reference sequence). The chain's CDR3 is CSARRASGRTDTQYF. For the CDR3, the DNA is TGCAGTGCTAGGAGGGCTAGCGGGAGAACAGATACGCAGTATTTT.

On this clonotype itself: It is likely a read error: a sequence one base away is far more abundant. V usage is TRBV10-3 and J usage is TRBJ2-4; 7 bases are a match to TRBD1. The CDR3 length is 12 residues. V shed 10 bases and J 13 bases; nucleotides not matched to a gene: 13. The germline V gene has CDR1 ENHRY and CDR2 SYGVKD. The CDR3: CASRDSYNEQYF. The CDR3 region has the DNA TGTGCCAGCCGGGACAGCTACAATGAGCAGTACTTC.

This clonotype was picked up a small number of times. V and J are TRBV12-3 or TRBV12-4 and TRBJ2-1, with 15 bases lining up with TRBD2. The CDR3 consists of 17 residues. V trimming: 6 bases; J trimming: 4 bases; junction bases outside the gene matches: 7. The CDR3 reads CASRFWTSGGAYNEQFF. The CDR3 DNA reads TGTGCCAGCAGGTTTTGGACTAGCGGGGGGGCGTACAATGAGCAGTTCTTC.

The V gene is TRBV20-1, the J gene TRBJ2-5, with 11 bases lining up with TRBD1. CDR3 length equals 14 residues. Trimming removed 1 base from V and 5 bases from J; junction bases left unmatched: 3. In germline, CDR1 is DFQATT, CDR2 SNEGSKA (reference sequence). This chain's CDR3 is CSARGTGGVETQYF. The CDR3 nucleotides read TGCAGTGCTAGAGGGACAGGGGGCGTTGAGACCCAGTACTTC.

This clonotype was counted a few times. The chain is built from TRBV12-3 or TRBV12-4 and TRBJ2-6; D is perhaps TRBD2 (6 bases). Trimming took off 3 bases at V and 0 bases at J, with 6 bases between the two ends. The CDR3 is 15 residues long. The CDR3 coding sequence is TGTGCCAGCAGTTTGGAGGGCTCTGGGGCCAACGTCCTGACTTTC. As protein: CASSLEGSGANVLTF.

The rearrangement joins TRBV12-3 or TRBV12-4 to TRBJ2-3; no clear D gene. V shed 5 bases and J shed 3 bases, with 6 bases lying between them. CDR3 length: 12 residues. As DNA, the CDR3 is TGTGCCAGCAGTACCACAACAGATACGCAGTATTTT. The encoded protein is CASSTTTDTQYF.

This clonotype was picked up one time. This rearrangement joins TRBV6-1 to TRBJ2-1; TRBD1 matches 7 bases. The CDR3 consists of 13 residues. Germline-derived CDR1 and CDR2 are MNHNS and SASEGT. Unmatched junction bases numbered 10, after V lost 3 bases and J lost 14 bases. As DNA, the CDR3 is TGTGCCAGCAGTGAGAAGAGTCCCGGACAGGAGTTCTTC. It translates to CASSEKSPGQEFF.

This clonotype was observed a handful of times. The chain recombines TRBV5-1 with TRBJ2-5, with TRBD2 matching 13 bases. CDR3 length equals 17 residues. V trimming: 4 bases; J trimming: 7 bases; junction bases outside the gene matches: 13. Germline V gene data show CDR1 as SGHRS and CDR2 as YFSETQ. The chain's CDR3 is CASSPRLAGGQISTQYF. The CDR3 DNA is TGCGCCAGCAGCCCAAGACTAGCGGGGGGACAAATTTCGACCCAGTACTTC.

This clonotype was counted at least ten times. V usage is TRBV7-3 and J usage is TRBJ2-3; 7 bases match TRBD1. From germline, CDR1 is SGHTA and CDR2 FQGTGA. V gave up 5 bases and J gave up 1 base; unmatched junction bases: 6. This CDR3 region has 15 residues. CDR3 loop: CASSPDRVGTDTQYF. In DNA, the CDR3 is TGTGCCAGCAGCCCCGACAGGGTGGGCACAGATACGCAGTATTTT.

This chain connects TRBV5-1 to TRBJ2-3, with a weak D call TRBD1 (6 bases). The CDR3 is made up of 13 amino acids. The V gene lost 2 bases and the J gene lost 6 bases, with 10 bases spanning the gap. In germline, CDR1 is SGHRS, CDR2 YFSETQ. Here the CDR3 DNA reads TGCGCCAGCAGCTTCGAGGGGGAGGATACGCAGTATTTT. Protein: CASSFEGEDTQYF.

The rearrangement joins TRBV2 to TRBJ2-3; 10 nucleotides align to TRBD2. V was pared by 6 bases and J by 7 bases, with 13 bases of the junction left unmatched. Germline-derived CDR1 and CDR2 are SNHLY and FYNNEI. The CDR3 has 16 residues. CDR3 sequence (DNA): TGTGCCAGCAGGGGGGGGGCTAGCGGGAGTTCCTATACGCAGTATTTT. It is translated as CASRGGASGSSYTQYF.

This clonotype was seen at least ten times. The chain employs TRBV6-1 and TRBJ2-6; D is unresolved. V lost 0 bases to trimming and J lost 4 bases, with 16 bases between them. The length of the CDR3 is 18 residues. Germline V gives CDR1 MNHNS, CDR2 SASEGT. CDR3 residues: CASSEALSTGAGANVLTF. The CDR3, as DNA: TGTGCCAGCAGTGAAGCGCTTTCTACGGGTGCCGGGGCCAACGTCCTGACTTTC.

Judged by abundance, this clonotype is medium-sized (0.01 to 0.1%). This chain uses TRBV28 with TRBJ2-7; the D gene is possibly TRBD1 (7 bases). Trimming removed 5 bases from V and 3 bases from J, with 20 bases in between. The CDR3 contains 16 residues. The germline V gene has CDR1 MDHEN and CDR2 SYDVKM. DNA of the CDR3: TGTGCCAGCAGTCCGGTCGGAGGGGGCTACATCTACGAGCAGTACTTC. Encoded protein: CASSPVGGGYIYEQYF.

This clonotype was counted a few times. This chain links TRBV5-1 with TRBJ2-6; D gene uncertain. The CDR3 sequence is 12 residues long. Germline V gene data show CDR1 as SGHRS and CDR2 as YFSETQ. V gave up 2 bases and J gave up 8 bases, with 5 bases separating them. For the CDR3, the DNA is TGCGCCAGCAGCTTACCGTCCAACGTCCTGACTTTC. Residues: CASSLPSNVLTF.

By frequency in the sample, this clonotype is medium-sized. The rearrangement joins TRBV5-1 to TRBJ2-7, with D perhaps assigned TRBD1 or TRBD2 (5 bases each). The V end lost 1 base, the J end lost 1 base, and 9 bases lay between the germline ends. The CDR3 runs to 14 residues. CDR1 and CDR2 (germline): SGHRS, YFSETQ. The chain's CDR3 is CASSLSWGSYEQYF. Written as DNA, the CDR3 is TGCGCCAGCAGCTTGAGCTGGGGGTCCTACGAGCAGTACTTC.

This sequence joins TRBV28 and TRBJ2-3, with D perhaps TRBD1 (5 bases). The CDR3 contains 14 residues. Germline V CDR1 and CDR2: MDHEN, SYDVKM. The V and J ends lost 6 bases and 0 bases respectively, with 10 bases between them. CDR3 loop: CASSDSSSTDTQYF. The CDR3 DNA sequence: TGTGCCAGCAGCGACAGCTCTAGCACAGATACGCAGTATTTT.

The rearrangement uses TRBV29-1 and TRBJ1-2, with 9 positions matching TRBD1. CDR1 and CDR2 from the germline V gene are SQVTM and ANQGSEA. The CDR3 is made up of 13 amino acids. With V trimmed by 2 bases and J by 3 bases, 1 base remained unmatched. In DNA form, the CDR3 reads TGCAGCGTTGAAACAGGGGGCTACTATGGCTACACCTTC. Its translation is CSVETGGYYGYTF.

There are many counts of this clonotype. V gene TRBV28 combines with J gene TRBJ2-1; the match to TRBD1 covers 7 bases. The CDR3 is 16 residues long. V lost 4 bases and J lost 0; bases outside the gene matches: 6. Germline CDR1 reads MDHEN; CDR2 reads SYDVKM. CDR3 amino acids: CASSSPGGTSYNEQFF. The CDR3 bases are TGTGCCAGCAGTTCTCCAGGGGGTACCTCCTACAATGAGCAGTTCTTC.

This chain uses TRBV28 with TRBJ1-4; D call uncertain. The CDR3 consists of 14 residues. V was trimmed by 4 bases and J by 8 bases, leaving 14 bases between them. Germline values: CDR1 MDHEN, CDR2 SYDVKM. The CDR3: CASSSEQILEKLFF. The CDR3 bases are TGTGCCAGCAGTTCTGAGCAGATCCTCGAAAAACTGTTTTTT. Together with reference TRBV28 and TRBJ1-4, the CDR3 gives the full variable domain: DVKVTQSSRYLVKRTGEKVFLECVQDMDHENMFWYRQDPGLGLRLIYFSYDVKMKEKGDIPEGYSVSREKKERFSLILESASTNQTSMYLCASSSEQILEKLFFGSGTQLSVL.